The 27 T cell receptor beta chains below all came from one sample that was sequenced in a study of shared clonotypes between healthy human individuals. Only in-frame clones appear in the TCRdb table, and some are missing; sequencing was by immunoSEQ multiplex PCR. The sample yields about 100,000 clones, under 70% seen once. The material sequenced was memory CD8+ T cells sorted from blood. Subset meaning: CD45RO+ cells pooled with CCR7-negative TemRA cells. All receptors derive from a woman aged 25 to 45 in good health.

In this sample, this clone turned up once. The chain links TRBV5-8 to TRBJ1-1; D remains unclear. Germline values: CDR1 SGHTS, CDR2 YDEGEE. There are 11 residues in the CDR3. Trimming took 0 bases from V and 8 from J, leaving 5 bases between them. Here the CDR3 reads CASSLAQEAFF. CDR3 coding DNA: TGTGCCAGCAGCTTGGCTCAGGAAGCTTTCTTT. Supplemented by reference TRBV5-8 and TRBJ1-1, the full variable domain reads EAGVTQSPTHLIKTRGQQATLRCSPISGHTSVYWYQQALGLGLQFLLWYDEGEERNRGNFPPRFSGRQFPNYSSELNVNALELEDSALYLCASSLAQEAFFGQGTRLTVV.

J is TRBJ2-7 and V is TRBV7-9, with D unclear. V was shortened by 4 bases and J by 2 bases, with 9 bases between the two germline ends. The length of the CDR3 is 13 residues. The germline CDR1 and CDR2 sequences are SEHNR and FQNEAQ (reference sequence). DNA of the CDR3: TGTGCCAGCAGCTCCAAGGGTCCCTACGAGCAGTACTTC. Encoded protein: CASSSKGPYEQYF. Variable domain in full (rest from reference TRBV7-9 and TRBJ2-7): DTGVSQNPRHKITKRGQNVTFRCDPISEHNRLYWYRQTLGQGPEFLTYFQNEAQLEKSRLLSDRFSAERPKGSFSTLEIQRTEQGDSAMYLCASSSKGPYEQYFGPGTRLTVT.

The rearrangement joins TRBV7-9 to TRBJ2-1; 10 bases align to TRBD2. The CDR3 is made up of 13 amino acids. The trim removed 10 bases at V and 4 bases at J, leaving 4 bases unmatched. Germline CDR1 is SEHNR and CDR2 is FQNEAQ (reference sequence). CDR3 in DNA: TGTGCCACCCTAGCGGGGGTATACAATGAGCAGTTCTTC. Amino acids: CATLAGVYNEQFF.

The genes are TRBV25-1 and TRBJ2-1; 11 positions agree with TRBD2. V gave up 2 bases and J gave up 3 bases; unmatched junction bases: 0. CDR3 length: 15 residues. Germline CDR1 and CDR2: MGHDK and SYGVNS. The CDR3 coding sequence is TGTGCCAGCAGTGAAACTAGCGGGAGCTACAATGAGCAGTTCTTC. Amino acid sequence: CASSETSGSYNEQFF.

The chain is built from TRBV13 and TRBJ2-1, with 14 nucleotides matching TRBD2. The J segment lost 4 bases and the V segment lost 5 bases, leaving 22 bases of the junction unmatched. CDR3 length: 22 residues. Germline assignment: CDR1 PRHDT and CDR2 FYEKMQ (reference sequence). This CDR3 reads CASSQVLGLAGEGLKGYNEQFF. The CDR3 nucleotides are TGTGCCAGCAGCCAAGTCCTGGGACTAGCGGGAGAGGGGCTAAAGGGATACAATGAGCAGTTCTTC.

The chain couples TRBV7-6 to TRBJ2-1; 7 bases fit TRBD2. The junction had 9 bases not matched to a gene; V was cut back by 5 bases and J by 5 bases. Germline values: CDR1 SGHVS, CDR2 FNYEAQ. The CDR3 loop spans 15 amino acids. CDR3 in amino acids: CASSPTSAGDNEQFF. CDR3 sequence (DNA): TGTGCCAGCAGCCCAACTAGCGCAGGTGACAATGAGCAGTTCTTC.

The chain is built from TRBV21-1 and TRBJ2-7; TRBD2 was called by the table and not checked on the DNA. TRBV21-1 is a pseudogene. The CDR3 loop spans 15 amino acids. This chain's CDR3 is CASSQEGGRASEQYF. The CDR3 DNA sequence: TGTGCCAGCAGCCAAGAAGGTGGGAGGGCCAGCGAGCAGTACTTC.

V gene TRBV19 combines with J gene TRBJ2-5; 7 bases are a match to TRBD1. Germline CDR1 and CDR2: LNHDA and SQIVND (reference sequence). This CDR3 region has 16 residues. The V gene end was trimmed by 4 bases and the J gene end by 5 bases; junction bases not matched to a gene: 13. In nucleotides, the CDR3 is TGTGCCAGTAGTAAAGGACAGGCCCCGCTGGTTGAGACCCAGTACTTC. Translation gives CASSKGQAPLVETQYF.

This clone was picked up one time. The DNA for the CDR3 is TGCGCCAGCAGCCAAGGATGGGGCTGGATCTCTGGGGCCAACGTCCTGACTTTC. The encoded protein is CASSQGWGWISGANVLTF. The rearrangement joins TRBV4-1 to TRBJ2-6, with D tentatively TRBD1 (5 bases). CDR3 length: 18 amino acids. The V gene lost 1 base and the J gene lost 0 bases, with 13 bases spanning the gap. Germline CDR1 and CDR2: MGHRA and YSYEKL.

This chain uses TRBV6-5 with TRBJ2-1, with 12 bases identical to TRBD2. Germline-derived CDR1 and CDR2 are MNHEY and SVGAGI. The CDR3 runs 16 residues. Germline trimming cut 0 bases from V and 3 bases from J; bases unmatched to any gene: 0. CDR3 bases: TGTGCCAGCAGTTACTCGACTAGCGGGAGCTACAATGAGCAGTTCTTC. This encodes CASSYSTSGSYNEQFF.

The chain links TRBV2 to TRBJ1-4, with 10 bases lining up with TRBD1. The CDR3 sequence is 15 residues long. The junction had 10 bases not matched to a gene; V was cut back by 5 bases and J by 10 bases. Per germline, CDR1 SNHLY and CDR2 FYNNEI. Here the CDR3 reads CASSLRGQGSRKLFF. For the CDR3, the DNA is TGTGCCAGCAGTCTTAGGGGACAGGGGAGTCGAAAACTGTTTTTT.

The CDR3 bases are TGTGCCAGCAGTTCTAGAGACAGCTACGAGCAGTACTTC. Encoded protein: CASSSRDSYEQYF. The chain joins TRBV6-6 to TRBJ2-7; tentatively, D is TRBD1 (5 bases). Germline lookup yields CDR1 MNHNY and CDR2 SVGAGI (reference sequence). The CDR3 has 13 residues. V lost 4 bases and J 3 bases, leaving 10 bases between the germline ends.

The chain is built from TRBV6-4 and TRBJ2-1, with D unclear. The CDR3 totals 13 residues. V was trimmed by 5 bases and J by 2 bases, leaving 7 bases between them. Germline values: CDR1 MRHNA, CDR2 SNTAGT. The DNA for the CDR3 is TGTGCCAGCAGTACTACCGCCTACAATGAGCAGTTCTTC. This gives the protein CASSTTAYNEQFF.

The rearrangement uses TRBV28 and TRBJ2-5, with TRBD1 identical over 12 bases. Trimming took 6 bases from V and 5 from J; bases not matched to a gene: 7. The CDR3 covers 15 residues. CDR1 is MDHEN, CDR2 SYDVKM, per germline. In DNA, the CDR3 is TGTGCCAGCAGGTCCGGGACAGGGGGCCGTGAGACCCAGTACTTC. As protein: CASRSGTGGRETQYF.

The rearrangement uses TRBV9 and TRBJ2-7; 8 positions agree with TRBD2. Germline V lookup: CDR1 SGDLS, CDR2 YYNGEE. The length of the CDR3 is 15 residues. Unmatched junction bases numbered 5, after V lost 2 bases and J lost 1 base. CDR3 sequence (DNA): TGTGCCAGCAGCGTCTCGGGAGGGGTTTCCTACGAGCAGTACTTC. It encodes CASSVSGGVSYEQYF.

This chain connects TRBV27 to TRBJ2-1; D perhaps matches TRBD2 (6 bases). In germline, CDR1 is MNHEY, CDR2 SMNVEV (reference sequence). Trimming cost V 3 bases and J 6 bases, with 9 bases left between them. The CDR3 spans 13 residues. CDR3 in amino acids: CASSFSSVNEQFF. In nucleotides, the CDR3 is TGTGCCAGCAGTTTTTCTAGCGTCAATGAGCAGTTCTTC.

The chain recombines TRBV28 with TRBJ1-5; D call uncertain. V lost 4 bases to trimming and J lost 0 bases, with 13 bases between them. This CDR3 region has 16 residues. The germline V gene encodes CDR1 MDHEN and CDR2 SYDVKM. The DNA for the CDR3 is TGTGCCAGCAGTTATCGGACGGTTTATAGCAATCAGCCCCAGCATTTT. Translating gives CASSYRTVYSNQPQHF.

This clone was observed a handful of times. J is TRBJ2-7 and V is TRBV28, with TRBD2 identical over 9 bases. The CDR3 has 14 amino acids. V lost 10 bases and J lost 2; bases outside the gene matches: 9. Per germline, CDR1 MDHEN and CDR2 SYDVKM. The chain's CDR3 is CAITTTSGAYEQYF. In DNA form, the CDR3 reads TGTGCCATCACCACGACTAGCGGAGCCTACGAGCAGTACTTC.

J is TRBJ2-7 and V is TRBV6-4; possibly TRBD2 for D (5 bases). The CDR3 is 21 amino acids. The V gene's germline CDR1 is MRHNA and CDR2 SNTAGT. V lost 2 bases, J lost 3 bases, and 32 bases lay in between. The CDR3 here is CASSDPAIYLWAGPGNYEQYF. CDR3 coding DNA: TGTGCCAGCAGTGACCCTGCTATATATCTTTGGGCGGGCCCTGGCAACTACGAGCAGTACTTC.

The rearrangement uses TRBV6-6 and TRBJ2-1, with D perhaps matching TRBD2 (6 bases). Trimming shortened V by 4 bases and J by 3 bases, and 13 bases separated the two germline ends. The CDR3 is 15 residues long. From germline, CDR1 is MNHNY and CDR2 SVGAGI (reference sequence). The CDR3 DNA reads as TGTGCCAGCAGTTCCGTGAGCGGGCTCTACAATGAGCAGTTCTTC. Its protein is CASSSVSGLYNEQFF.

The chain recombines TRBV6-1 with TRBJ1-1; D is perhaps TRBD1 (5 bases). The CDR3 is made up of 15 amino acids. Looked up from germline, CDR1 is MNHNS and CDR2 is SASEGT. Trimming took off 5 bases at V and 1 base at J, with 14 bases between the two ends. This CDR3 reads CASSPQGPANTEAFF. CDR3 coding DNA: TGTGCCAGCAGTCCGCAGGGACCGGCGAACACTGAAGCTTTCTTT.

This clone has a count of ten or more. The chain carries TRBV25-1 and TRBJ2-2, with TRBD1 matching 7 bases. CDR3 length: 15 amino acids. After removal of 6 bases from V and 5 bases from J, the junction contained 9 bases not matched to a gene. The germline CDR1 and CDR2 sequences are MGHDK and SYGVNS. In nucleotides, the CDR3 is TGTGCCAGCAGCCCAATGGGACAGTCGACCGGGGAGCTGTTTTTT. It is translated as CASSPMGQSTGELFF. Complete variable domain (other parts from reference TRBV25-1 and TRBJ2-2): EADIYQTPRYLVIGTGKKITLECSQTMGHDKMYWYQQDPGMELHLIHYSYGVNSTEKGDLSSESTVSRIRTEHFPLTLESARPSHTSQYLCASSPMGQSTGELFFGEGSRLTVL.

The chain has TRBV10-1 and TRBJ1-1, with 9 nucleotides matching TRBD1. Germline V gene lookup returns CDR1 WNHNN and CDR2 SYGVQD (reference sequence). V dropped 6 bases and J dropped 0; count of bases not matched to a gene: 5. CDR3 length: 15 residues. The CDR3 sequence is CASRSGTGMNTEAFF. CDR3 nucleotides: TGCGCCAGCAGATCCGGGACAGGGATGAACACTGAAGCTTTCTTT.

The V call is TRBV15, the J call TRBJ2-7; D call uncertain. CDR3 length: 14 amino acids. The ends were cut back, 1 base at V and 4 bases at J, with 11 bases in the middle. The germline gives CDR1 LNHNV, CDR2 YYDKDF (reference sequence). The CDR3 nucleotides read TGTGCCACCAGCAGAGCCTTGAGCATTTACGAGCAGTACTTC. Its protein product is CATSRALSIYEQYF.

V gene TRBV19 combines with J gene TRBJ1-2; D may be TRBD1 (5 bases). The CDR3 contains 18 residues. CDR1 is LNHDA and CDR2 is SQIVND in the germline V gene (reference sequence). Trimming took off 5 bases at V and 3 bases at J, with 25 bases between the two ends. CDR3 nucleotide sequence: TGTGCCAGTAGTCTATCCCGCGGAGGGGAATCCTCTTACTATGGCTACACCTTC. As protein: CASSLSRGGESSYYGYTF.

In its sample, this clone was seen a few times. The chain uses TRBV25-1 and TRBJ2-1; 10 positions agree with TRBD2. CDR1 is MGHDK and CDR2 is SYGVNS in the germline V gene. Unmatched junction bases numbered 7, after V lost 6 bases and J lost 2 bases. The CDR3 loop spans 16 amino acids. CDR3 loop: CASSAKREGTYNEQFF. CDR3 DNA sequence: TGTGCCAGCAGCGCCAAGCGGGAGGGCACCTACAATGAGCAGTTCTTC. Based on the CDR3 plus reference TRBV25-1 and TRBJ2-1, the full variable domain is EADIYQTPRYLVIGTGKKITLECSQTMGHDKMYWYQQDPGMELHLIHYSYGVNSTEKGDLSSESTVSRIRTEHFPLTLESARPSHTSQYLCASSAKREGTYNEQFFGPGTRLTVL.

The V and J genes are TRBV27 and TRBJ1-1; D may be TRBD1 (6 bases). Trimming cost V 0 bases and J 0 bases, with 11 bases left between them. The CDR3 has 16 amino acids. From germline, CDR1 is MNHEY and CDR2 SMNVEV (reference sequence). The chain's CDR3 is CASSLSPTGLNTEAFF. The CDR3 DNA follows: TGTGCCAGCAGTTTATCCCCGACAGGCCTGAACACTGAAGCTTTCTTT.